The rows below give T cell receptor beta chains drawn from one sample of a study of patients and donors after allogeneic stem cell transplantation. A single record per CDR3 protein comes from TCRdb applying MiXCR to the RT-PCR reads. This table holds roughly 960,000 distinct CDR3 sequences, over 15% found once. The sequencing sample was made of blood, either unsorted or a sorted T cell fraction (not recorded which). The receptor set was obtained from a human donor who was either an allogeneic HSCT recipient or a stem cell or donor lymphocyte infusion donor (not recorded which). It is not recorded whose cells these are; they may come from a transplant donor. Each CDR3 is given with its conserved first and last residue. The order of the fields is J gene, clone size, D gene, V gene, CDR3 DNA, CDR3 protein. D genes are given only for firm matches. Only part of the rows carry a size: once, few, many, or a class if the clone is expanded.

>TRBJ2-1|.|.|TRBV25-1
TGTGCCAGCAGTGAACTAAGCCAGAGTTATGAGCAGTTCTTC
CASSELSQSYEQFF
>TRBJ2-7|.|TRBD2|TRBV20-1
TGCAGTGCTAGAGATTATCAGCGGGGGGGTCGTCGGGGATTTTACGAGCAGTACTTC
CSARDYQRGGRRGFYEQYF
>TRBJ2-3|once|TRBD2|TRBV5-1
TGCGCCAGCAGCTTGGTGGGACTAGCATTAGATACGCAGTATTTT
CASSLVGLALDTQYF
>TRBJ2-5|.|.|TRBV5-6
TGTGCCAGCAGCTTGGCTTATGTAGAGACCCAGTACTTC
CASSLAYVETQYF
>TRBJ1-1|.|.|TRBV5-1
TGCGCCAGCAGCATAGGAGGACGGATGTTTAACCTGAACACTGAAGCTTTCTTT
CASSIGGRMFNLNTEAFF
>TRBJ2-1|few|.|TRBV27
TGTGCCAGCAGTTTATTTCGGTCCACCGAGACGCAGTTCTTC
CASSLFRSTETQFF
>TRBJ1-2|few|.|TRBV4-1
TGCGCCAGCAGCCAAGAAGCAGTCCGCACTAACTATGGCTACACCTTC
CASSQEAVRTNYGYTF
>TRBJ1-3|.|.|TRBV3-1
TGTGCCAGCAGTCGTTGGGAAACAGGCTTCTCTGGAAACACCATATATTTT
CASSRWETGFSGNTIYF
>TRBJ2-7|few|.|TRBV12-3/TRBV12-4
TGTGCCAGCAGTCCCAGGGGACCACACTACGAGCAGTACTTC
CASSPRGPHYEQYF
>TRBJ2-7|.|TRBD1|TRBV4-1
TGCGCCAGCAGCCAAGACGGACAGGGGGGATCCTACGAGCAGTACTTC
CASSQDGQGGSYEQYF
>TRBJ2-7|many|.|TRBV4-2
TGTGCCAGCAGCCAGCTTCTCGGCGGGTACGAGCAGTACTTC
CASSQLLGGYEQYF
>TRBJ1-5|few|.|TRBV10-3
TGTGCCATCAGTGATGGGGGCGCCGGTCAGCCCCAGCATTTT
CAISDGGAGQPQHF
>TRBJ2-3|few|TRBD2|TRBV7-9
TGTGCCAGCAGCCCCCGTGGGCTAGCGGGAGAGACAGATACGCAGTATTTT
CASSPRGLAGETDTQYF
>TRBJ1-3|.|.|TRBV20-1
TGCAGTGCTAGAATAGGAAACACCATATATTTT
CSARIGNTIYF
>TRBJ2-2|.|.|TRBV7-3
TGTGCCAGCAGCTTAAGAGGGCAGGGCCCTTCGAGAACCGGGGAGCTGTTTTTT
CASSLRGQGPSRTGELFF
>TRBJ2-3|few|.|TRBV24-1
TGTGCCACCAGTGATTTGGGGCCGACAGATACGCAGTATTTT
CATSDLGPTDTQYF